The clone carrying this T cell receptor (beta chain) was counted a few times. Its antigen is not known. These data are taken from a study of cytomegalovirus exposure and HLA in healthy donors. Study-level information: T cells numbering around 180 million yielded fewer than 140 million unique TCR beta sequences in an earlier analysis.

Regarding donors, all were healthy bone marrow donors. The CDR3 has 14 amino acids. Germline CDR1 MGHRA, CDR2 YSYEKL. With 4 bases removed from V and 8 bases from J, the gap between germline ends came to 15 bases. 60 Vbeta and 13 Jbeta primers were used in PCR. Source study methods: The count from a later analysis was tens of millions of unique TCR beta chains, about 10 million of them shared. Clones were sequenced by immunoSEQ multiplex PCR, and TCRdb holds only the in-frame ones, with some missing. That table gives V, J and clone size, and the DNA gave D and trimming. The sample contains roughly 100,000 clones, 60% to 70% of which appear only once. Points from the study as a whole: Many donors shared some public TCRs, even though most TCR sequences were rare.

This clonotype originated in a man between 25 and 39 years old in good health and CMV-seropositive. This sequence joins TRBV4-1 and TRBJ2-1; tentatively, D is TRBD2 (6 bases). Sequenced sample: PBMCs. The CDR3 here is CASSPQRVGDEQFF. The CDR3 region has the DNA TGCGCCAGCAGCCCCCAGCGGGTAGGGGATGAGCAGTTCTTC.